The 5 T cell receptor beta chains presented below share a single source sample, sequenced in a study of PD-1 blockade in mismatch repair-deficient tumors. TCRdb's table, derived via immunoSEQ multiplex PCR, lists solely in-frame clones and lacks some. The repertoire holds about 40,000 clones, with 80% to 90% as singletons. The source was peripheral blood, collected roughly 76 weeks after starting pembrolizumab. The receptors here all came from an adult with mismatch repair-deficient cancer.

The CDR3 sequence is CSAMEDGELFF. Here the CDR3 DNA reads TGCAGTGCTATGGAAGATGGGGAGCTGTTTTTT. The chain links TRBV20-1 to TRBJ2-2, with D unclear. CDR1 and CDR2 from the germline V gene are DFQATT and SNEGSKA (reference sequence). V lost 4 bases and J lost 8, with 8 bases in between. The CDR3 runs to 11 residues.

The V and J genes are TRBV6-5 and TRBJ2-1, with a weak D call TRBD2 (7 bases). The CDR3 consists of 14 residues. CDR1 is MNHEY, CDR2 SVGAGI, per germline. V lost 5 bases, J lost 14 bases, and 22 bases lay in between. The CDR3 DNA follows: TGTGCCAGCAGTGGGGACCGCGGGGGCGCCAAAGAGTTCTTC. Amino acid sequence: CASSGDRGGAKEFF.

The CDR3 loop is CSVQGDYTEAFF. In nucleotides, the CDR3 is TGCAGCGTCCAGGGCGACTACACTGAAGCTTTCTTT. This sequence joins TRBV29-1 and TRBJ1-1; the D gene is possibly TRBD1 (5 bases). Germline CDR1 and CDR2: SQVTM and ANQGSEA. The V end lost 6 bases, the J end lost 3 bases, and 11 bases lay between the germline ends. The CDR3 is 12 residues long.

The chain recombines TRBV11-3 with TRBJ1-1; 8 bases are a match to TRBD1. The CDR3 contains 12 residues. J gave up 9 bases and V 4 bases, and 4 bases lay outside the gene matches. Per the germline V gene, CDR1 is SGHNT and CDR2 is YENEEA. The CDR3 region is CASSSDRGKAFF. The CDR3 DNA follows: TGTGCCAGCAGCTCTGACAGGGGAAAAGCTTTCTTT.

A few counts support this clone. This rearrangement joins TRBV15 to TRBJ2-1, with D uncertain. Germline V gene lookup returns CDR1 LNHNV and CDR2 YYDKDF (reference sequence). This CDR3 is 15 amino acids long. Trimming cost V 0 bases and J 5 bases, with 11 bases left between them. Here the CDR3 reads CATSRDGSSNNEQFF. The CDR3 DNA is TGTGCCACCAGCAGAGATGGGTCGTCTAACAATGAGCAGTTCTTC.